This T cell receptor (beta chain) originates from a study of blood T cell repertoires in COVID-19. Seattle cases were enrolled at active infection and followed longitudinally. The CDR3 sequence is 15 residues long. V dropped 4 bases and J dropped 5 bases, with 18 bases sitting between them. Germline CDR1 reads SGHTS; CDR2 reads YDEGEE. Per the study methods: Amplified reference gene primers provided the basis for estimating nucleated cell counts. Sequencing used immunoSEQ multiplex PCR; TCRdb keeps in-frame clones, though not all of them. D and trimming were read from the DNA, whereas the V and J calls and clone size are those reported in that table. The table shows about 58,000 clones, with around four fifths occurring only once.

This TCR was sampled from a man aged 60-69 years with COVID-19, enrolled during active disease. The chain combines TRBV5-8 with TRBJ1-2, with unresolved D. The sample taken for sequencing was peripheral blood. The CDR3 DNA reads TGTGCCAGCAGCCCCGAAGAGGGAGTGGTGTATGGCTACACCTTC. It translates to CASSPEEGVVYGYTF.